These 20 T cell receptor beta chains share one sample of origin, sequenced in a study of T cell clonotyping in hematopoietic cell transplantation. This table comes from immunoSEQ multiplex PCR, and its TCRdb copy is limited to in-frame clones, with some not included. The sample carries 9,000 or so clones, 65% to 90% recorded once. This sample comprised PBMCs, obtained 180 days after allogeneic stem cell transplant. These TCRs come from a female patient aged 30-39 years who had an allogeneic stem cell transplant, so the T cells may come from the graft donor. Some clones in this sample may be carry-over from other donors' samples.

Here the CDR3 reads CASSVLQGSYGYTF. For the CDR3, the DNA is TGTGCCAGCAGTGTACTACAGGGGTCATATGGCTACACCTTC. The chain combines TRBV6-1 with TRBJ1-2, with 7 bases matching TRBD1. Trimming removed 4 bases from V and 5 bases from J; junction bases left unmatched: 7. Germline V gene lookup returns CDR1 MNHNS and CDR2 SASEGT. The CDR3 contains 14 residues.

This chain uses TRBV21-1 with TRBJ2-5; the table's D gene call, TRBD1, was not cross checked with the DNA. TRBV21-1 is designated a pseudogene. This CDR3 contains 15 residues. The CDR3 region has the DNA TGTGCCAGCAGCAAAGTCTGGGGCCGCCAAGAGACCCAGTACTTC. Encoded protein: CASSKVWGRQETQYF.

This clone was counted a single time. The chain uses TRBV18 and TRBJ1-2; 8 bases fit TRBD1. V was pared by 6 bases and J by 5 bases, with 11 bases of the junction left unmatched. The length of the CDR3 is 15 residues. CDR1 KGHSH and CDR2 LQKENI come from the germline V gene. This CDR3 is CASSGDRGARYGYTF. The CDR3 nucleotides read TGTGCCAGCTCGGGCGACAGGGGCGCTAGGTATGGCTACACCTTC.

The chain couples TRBV6-1 to TRBJ1-3; no clear D gene. CDR1 is MNHNS and CDR2 is SASEGT in the germline V gene. Trimming stripped 11 bases from V and 4 bases from J, with 9 bases between. CDR3 length equals 11 residues. The CDR3 nucleotides are TGTGCCTACCGGCCCGGAAACACCATATATTTT. Protein product: CAYRPGNTIYF.

The rearrangement joins TRBV7-8 to TRBJ1-1; weak D call: TRBD1 (6 bases). Trimming took off 2 bases at V and 3 bases at J, with 22 bases between the two ends. CDR3 length equals 18 residues. CDR1 and CDR2 from the germline V gene are SGHVS and FQNEAQ. The CDR3 is CASSLRGGGIRTDTEAFF. The CDR3, as DNA: TGTGCCAGCAGCTTAAGAGGGGGTGGTATACGAACGGACACTGAAGCTTTCTTT. The full variable domain, in which reference TRBV7-8 and TRBJ1-1 provide the parts outside the CDR3, is GAGVSQSPRYKVAKRGQDVALRCDPISGHVSLFWYQQALGQGPEFLTYFQNEAQLDKSGLPSDRFFAERPEGSVSTLKIQRTQQEDSAVYLCASSLRGGGIRTDTEAFFGQGTRLTVV.

The CDR3: CASSRFRGDDEQFF. The CDR3 DNA sequence: TGTGCCAGCAGCCGTTTTAGGGGGGATGATGAGCAGTTCTTC. This rearrangement joins TRBV7-8 to TRBJ2-1; D tentatively reads TRBD1 or TRBD2 (6 bases each). The CDR3 extends over 14 amino acids. Looked up from germline, CDR1 is SGHVS and CDR2 is FQNEAQ. The V and J ends lost 5 bases and 8 bases respectively, with 16 bases between them.

The V gene is TRBV6-5, the J gene TRBJ1-5, with 8 bases matching TRBD1. J lost 4 bases, V lost 6 bases, and 5 bases had no gene match. Looked up from germline, CDR1 is MNHEY and CDR2 is SVGAGI. This CDR3 is 14 amino acids long. The CDR3 bases are TGTGCCAGCAGCCCCGGGGACAGGAATCAGCCCCAGCATTTT. This encodes CASSPGDRNQPQHF.

This chain connects TRBV2 to TRBJ1-4, with TRBD1 matching 7 bases. Trimming at V came to 7 bases and at J to 5 bases, leaving 10 bases not matched to a gene. The length of the CDR3 is 15 residues. Germline lookup yields CDR1 SNHLY and CDR2 FYNNEI. This CDR3 reads CASKALNRGNEKLFF. CDR3 bases: TGTGCCAGCAAGGCCCTAAACAGGGGAAATGAAAAACTGTTTTTT.

The chain combines TRBV6-1 with TRBJ1-2, with D unresolved. Looked up from germline, CDR1 is MNHNS and CDR2 is SASEGT. CDR3 length: 14 amino acids. The V end was cut by 5 bases, the J end by 4 bases, with 14 bases between. CDR3 protein: CASSLSGSLYGYTF. CDR3 coding DNA: TGTGCCAGCAGTCTATCGGGGAGCCTCTATGGCTACACCTTC.

The V gene is TRBV7-2, the J gene TRBJ1-2; D perhaps matches TRBD1 (6 bases). From germline, CDR1 is SGHTA and CDR2 FQGNSA. The length of the CDR3 is 14 residues. V gave up 6 bases and J gave up 5 bases, with 16 bases separating them. For the CDR3, the DNA is TGTGCCAGCAGTTCGGACAGACCTAGTTATGGCTACACCTTC. It encodes CASSSDRPSYGYTF.

The genes are TRBV11-3 and TRBJ2-7, with 7 bases lining up with TRBD2. Germline trimming cut 2 bases from V and 7 bases from J; bases unmatched to any gene: 5. Germline CDR1 and CDR2: SGHNT and YENEEA. CDR3 size: 13 residues. CDR3 in DNA: TGTGCCAGCAGCTTACGGGAGGAGGGAGAGCAGTACTTC. This gives the protein CASSLREEGEQYF.

The chain joins TRBV7-7 to TRBJ2-5; 8 bases are a match to TRBD2. After removal of 1 base from V and 1 base from J, the junction contained 5 bases not matched to a gene. The CDR3 is 16 amino acids. Germline V gene lookup returns CDR1 SSHAT and CDR2 FNYEAQ (reference sequence). CDR3 residues: CASSLGPAGAQETQYF. In nucleotides, the CDR3 is TGTGCCAGCAGCTTAGGTCCAGCGGGGGCCCAAGAGACCCAGTACTTC. Full variable domain (rest looked up from reference TRBV7-7 and TRBJ2-5): GAGVSQSPRYKVTKRGQDVTLRCDPISSHATLYWYQQALGQGPEFLTYFNYEAQPDKSGLPSDRFSAERPEGSISTLTIQRTEQRDSAMYRCASSLGPAGAQETQYFGPGTRLLVL.

The chain uses TRBV4-1 and TRBJ2-3, with no clear D. V dropped 0 bases and J dropped 7 bases, with 8 bases sitting between them. The CDR3 is 13 amino acids. Germline CDR1 and CDR2: MGHRA and YSYEKL. CDR3 protein: CASSQDERYTQYF. The CDR3 nucleotides read TGCGCCAGCAGCCAAGATGAAAGGTATACGCAGTATTTT.

By frequency in the sample, this clone is medium-sized (0.01 to 0.1%). The chain recombines TRBV6-1 with TRBJ2-7; no definite D call. Trimming removed 2 bases from V and 4 bases from J, with 9 bases in between. Per germline, CDR1 MNHNS and CDR2 SASEGT. The CDR3 sequence is 13 residues long. CDR3 DNA sequence: TGTGCCAGCAGTGAATTCCTAGGTTACGAGCAGTACTTC. This gives the protein CASSEFLGYEQYF.

This clone appeared once. The chain carries TRBV5-6 and TRBJ2-1, with TRBD2 identical over 7 bases. The V gene end was trimmed by 0 bases and the J gene end by 5 bases; junction bases not matched to a gene: 5. CDR3 length: 15 amino acids. Germline CDR1 reads SGHDT; CDR2 reads YYEEEE. The CDR3 bases are TGTGCCAGCAGCTTGGTAGGGGAGGGCCACAATGAGCAGTTCTTC. Encoded protein: CASSLVGEGHNEQFF.

The chain is built from TRBV5-4 and TRBJ2-2; weak D call: TRBD2 (6 bases). The germline CDR1 and CDR2 sequences are SGHNT and YYREEE (reference sequence). The CDR3 has 17 residues. V was trimmed by 4 bases and J by 5 bases, leaving 21 bases between them. This CDR3 reads CASSRGFGGVLTGELFF. The CDR3 DNA is TGTGCCAGCAGCCGGGGATTCGGGGGAGTATTGACCGGGGAGCTGTTTTTT.

Judged by abundance, this clone is medium-sized. The gene calls are TRBV6-1 and TRBJ1-4; no clear D gene. Per the germline V gene, CDR1 is MNHNS and CDR2 is SASEGT. The CDR3 extends over 15 amino acids. V shed 0 bases and J shed 8 bases, with 13 bases lying between them. Written as DNA, the CDR3 is TGTGCCAGCAGTGAAGCCCACGGGCGAGGCGAAAAACTGTTTTTT. Its translation: CASSEAHGRGEKLFF.

This chain links TRBV2 with TRBJ1-5; maybe TRBD1 (5 bases). V was pared by 6 bases and J by 4 bases, with 16 bases between. Germline V lookup: CDR1 SNHLY, CDR2 FYNNEI. This CDR3 has 15 residues. The CDR3 loop is CASRLGGAGNQPQHF. The DNA of the CDR3 is TGTGCCAGCAGGCTGGGAGGGGCCGGAAATCAGCCCCAGCATTTT.

This chain uses TRBV7-2 with TRBJ2-1; 7 bases fit TRBD2. The CDR3 spans 16 residues. From germline, CDR1 is SGHTA and CDR2 FQGNSA. J gave up 0 bases and V 4 bases, and 6 bases lay outside the gene matches. CDR3 sequence: CASSSAGTHSYNEQFF. The CDR3, as DNA: TGTGCCAGCAGCTCAGCGGGGACGCACTCCTACAATGAGCAGTTCTTC.

This clone is classed as large. This chain uses TRBV6-5 with TRBJ2-2, with 7 bases fitting TRBD1. CDR1 is MNHEY and CDR2 is SVGAGI in the germline V gene. CDR3 size: 15 residues. V lost 5 bases, J lost 5 bases, and 8 bases stayed unmatched. CDR3 sequence reads: CASSLRDRDTGELFF. As DNA, the CDR3 is TGTGCCAGCAGTCTCCGGGACAGAGATACCGGGGAGCTGTTTTTT.